This T cell receptor beta chain was recovered during a study of OX40 agonist ivuxolimab in advanced cancers. In the study overall: The patients' treatment was ivuxolimab, an agonistic anti-OX40 (CD134) antibody. Partial responses were achieved by three patients, one with hepatocellular carcinoma and two with cutaneous melanoma.

Method: immunoSEQ multiplex PCR; TCRdb's copy keeps in-frame clones and lacks some. The data hold just under 80,000 clones, with about 83% observed a single time. This specimen consisted of CD4+ or CD8+ T cells sorted from blood, obtained in a trial of the OX40 agonist ivuxolimab. The source of this sequence is an adult with an advanced solid tumor such as melanoma, head and neck, liver or kidney cancer.

CDR3 region: CASEKGQGIGNGYTF. CDR3 DNA sequence: TGTGCCAGTGAGAAGGGACAGGGGATTGGGAATGGCTACACCTTC. This rearrangement joins TRBV19 to TRBJ1-2; 10 positions agree with TRBD1. J gave up 6 bases and V 8 bases, and 12 bases lay outside the gene matches. Germline CDR1 reads LNHDA; CDR2 reads SQIVND (reference sequence). This CDR3 comprises 15 residues.